The following is a T cell receptor (beta chain) sequence with its context. Its antigen is unidentified. This sample is part of a study of OX40 agonist ivuxolimab in advanced cancers. Profiling relied on immunoSEQ multiplex PCR, and the TCRdb table lists in-frame clones only, not all of them. The table lists about 77,000 clones, around 92% of them singletons. Germline values: CDR1 GTSNPN, CDR2 SVGIG (reference sequence). V gave up 6 bases and J gave up 0 bases, with 9 bases separating them. This CDR3 is built from 13 residues. Study-wide findings and caveats: With doses of 0.1 to 3.0 mg/kg, CD4+ and CD8+ blood T cells had undergone clonal expansion by week 6.

Sequenced material: CD4+ or CD8+ T cells sorted from blood, taken in a trial of the OX40 agonist ivuxolimab. This sequence joins TRBV30 and TRBJ1-5; D not resolved. The clonotype comes from an adult with an advanced solid tumor such as melanoma, head and neck, liver or kidney cancer. The CDR3 loop reads CACQKDSNQPQHF. As DNA, the CDR3 is TGTGCCTGCCAAAAAGATAGCAATCAGCCCCAGCATTTT.